The rows below give T cell receptor beta chains drawn from one sample of a study of identical twins. Each CDR3 protein is one row after TCRdb ran MiXCR on the 5' RACE reads. The sample shows about 1.7 million distinct CDR3 sequences, under 35% of them seen only once. The sequenced sample consisted of cord blood. Receptors originate from a newborn girl in good health. Both conserved end residues are part of each CDR3. A D gene is named only where the DNA matches it firmly. Part of the rows lack a size; the others show once, few, many or a class for expanded clones.

v_gene,j_gene,abundance,d_gene,CDR3aa,CDR3nt
TRBV2,TRBJ2-6,.,.,CASSPTVTGANVLTF,TGTGCCAGCAGCCCAACCGTGACTGGGGCCAACGTCCTGACTTTC
TRBV25-1,TRBJ1-1,.,.,CAGSEQDNTEAFF,TGTGCCGGCAGTGAGCAGGATAACACTGAAGCTTTCTTT
TRBV10-3,TRBJ2-7,once,.,CAISAGSSSYNEQYF,TGTGCCATCAGTGCCGGTAGCAGCTCCTACAATGAGCAGTACTTC
TRBV11-2,TRBJ2-7,.,TRBD1,CASSLRGTGIGNEQYF,TGTGCCAGCAGCTTACGGGGGACAGGGATCGGCAATGAGCAGTACTTC
TRBV7-2,TRBJ2-7,.,TRBD2,CASSYLAGGNEQYF,TGTGCCAGCAGCTACTTAGCGGGGGGCAACGAGCAGTACTTC
TRBV3-1,TRBJ2-6,.,.,CASSPGGGGGSPSGANVLTF,TGTGCCAGCAGCCCAGGGGGCGGCGGGGGTTCCCCCTCTGGGGCCAACGTCCTGACTTTC
TRBV6-1,TRBJ1-3,.,.,CASSAWNSGNTIYF,TGTGCCAGCAGTGCTTGGAACTCTGGAAACACCATATATTTT
TRBV7-9,TRBJ2-7,.,TRBD2,CASSLDRTSGVYNEQYF,TGTGCCAGCAGCTTGGACCGGACTAGCGGGGTTTACAATGAGCAGTACTTC
TRBV11-2,TRBJ2-3,.,TRBD2,CASSWRGLAGLRGSTDTQYF,TGTGCCAGCAGCTGGCGGGGACTAGCGGGGTTAAGAGGTAGCACAGATACGCAGTATTTT
TRBV7-9,TRBJ1-2,.,.,CSSSFSHNGYTF,TGTTCCAGCAGCTTTTCCCACAATGGCTACACCTTC
TRBV10-1,TRBJ1-1,.,.,CASSESEGRDEAFF,TGCGCCAGCAGTGAGTCGGAGGGGCGGGATGAAGCTTTCTTT
TRBV29-1,TRBJ2-3,.,.,CSVAWGLASTDTQYF,TGCAGCGTTGCTTGGGGTCTTGCGTCTACAGATACGCAGTATTTT
TRBV10-3,TRBJ2-2,few,.,CAISESDTGELFF,TGTGCCATCAGTGAGTCGGACACCGGGGAGCTGTTTTTT
TRBV24-1,TRBJ2-5,.,TRBD1,CATSDRWTGEDEQYF,TGTGCCACCAGTGATCGCTGGACAGGGGAGGATGAGCAGTACTTC
TRBV27,TRBJ2-7,.,.,CASSAGARRYEQYF,TGTGCCAGCAGCGCAGGGGCCCGACGCTACGAGCAGTACTTC
TRBV20-1,TRBJ2-7,few,.,CSARDRERESSYEQYF,TGCAGTGCTAGAGATAGGGAGAGGGAATCGTCCTACGAGCAGTACTTC
TRBV27,TRBJ2-2,.,.,CASSLKGRNTGELFF,TGTGCCAGCAGTTTAAAAGGGAGGAACACCGGGGAGCTGTTTTTT
TRBV7-8,TRBJ1-4,few,.,CASSSDIGGYVNEKLFF,TGTGCCAGCAGCTCAGACATTGGGGGATATGTTAATGAAAAACTGTTTTTT
TRBV29-1,TRBJ2-7,many,TRBD1,CSVIGTGFYEQYF,TGCAGCGTTATCGGGACAGGGTTCTACGAGCAGTACTTC
TRBV6-2/TRBV6-3,TRBJ2-7,.,.,CASSYPPGLKPYEQYF,TGTGCCAGCAGTTACCCTCCGGGACTTAAACCTTACGAGCAGTACTTC
TRBV7-2,TRBJ2-3,.,TRBD2,CASSLGLAGGDAQYF,TGTGCCAGCAGCTTAGGCCTAGCGGGGGGGGATGCGCAGTATTTT
TRBV20-1,TRBJ2-2,.,.,CSARDRQTGELFF,TGCAGTGCTAGAGATAGACAAACCGGGGAGCTGTTTTTT
TRBV29-1,TRBJ1-1,few,TRBD1,CSVSGQGAGNTEAFF,TGCAGCGTCTCGGGACAGGGGGCGGGGAACACTGAAGCTTTCTTT
TRBV7-8,TRBJ1-5,.,TRBD1,CASSLERTGGVQPQHF,TGTGCCAGCAGCTTAGAGAGGACAGGGGGTGTTCAGCCCCAGCATTTT
TRBV6-5,TRBJ2-3,.,.,CASSYSPLEYTDTQYF,TGTGCCAGCAGTTACTCTCCCCTAGAATACACAGATACGCAGTATTTT
TRBV5-5,TRBJ2-3,.,TRBD2,CASRYGGREFTDTQYF,TGTGCCAGCAGGTATGGCGGGCGGGAGTTCACAGATACGCAGTATTTT
TRBV6-5,TRBJ2-1,.,.,CASSYSIRSSYNEQFF,TGTGCCAGCAGTTACTCGATTAGGAGCTCCTACAATGAGCAGTTCTTC
TRBV27,TRBJ2-3,.,TRBD1,CASSLSGWGDRVTDTQYF,TGTGCCAGCAGTTTATCTGGATGGGGGGACAGGGTCACAGATACGCAGTATTTT
TRBV4-1,TRBJ1-2,few,.,CASSQGWWQSGYTF,TGCGCCAGCAGCCAAGGGTGGTGGCAGTCTGGCTACACCTTC
TRBV19,TRBJ2-4,.,TRBD1,CASQHLGQGGIQYF,TGTGCCAGTCAACACCTAGGACAGGGGGGCATTCAGTACTTC
TRBV20-1,TRBJ1-5,.,TRBD1,CSAGRGQQPQHF,TGCAGTGCAGGGAGGGGGCAACAGCCCCAGCATTTT
TRBV24-1,TRBJ2-1,few,.,CATGNSATNEQFF,TGTGCCACCGGAAATTCCGCCACTAATGAGCAGTTCTTC
TRBV5-1,TRBJ2-1,.,.,CASSPKLNYNEQFF,TGCGCCAGCAGCCCGAAACTCAACTACAATGAGCAGTTCTTC
TRBV4-1,TRBJ2-5,.,TRBD2,CASSPTPGLAEETQYF,TGCGCCAGCAGCCCAACTCCGGGACTAGCGGAAGAGACCCAGTACTTC
TRBV29-1,TRBJ1-2,many,.,CSVDGRDYGYTF,TGCAGCGTTGACGGCAGGGACTATGGCTACACCTTC
TRBV4-1,TRBJ2-4,few,TRBD2,CASSPLSGGANKNIQYF,TGCGCCAGCAGTCCTCTAAGCGGGGGGGCCAACAAAAACATTCAGTACTTC
TRBV5-6,TRBJ1-2,few,.,CASRRLTGSYGYTF,TGTGCCAGCAGACGACTTACAGGATCCTATGGCTACACCTTC
TRBV2,TRBJ1-4,few,.,CASRPDRPTNEKLFF,TGTGCCAGCAGGCCTGACCGTCCAACTAATGAAAAACTGTTTTTT
TRBV6-2/TRBV6-3,TRBJ2-4,few,.,CASGEWGADIQYF,TGTGCCAGCGGAGAGTGGGGGGCAGACATTCAGTACTTC
TRBV5-1,TRBJ2-1,few,.,CASSLVPRKRGYNEQFF,TGCGCCAGCAGCTTGGTTCCGCGTAAAAGGGGTTACAATGAGCAGTTCTTC
TRBV7-2,TRBJ2-2,.,.,CASSLQGLRTGELFF,TGTGCCAGCAGCTTGCAAGGACTTCGCACCGGGGAGCTGTTTTTT
TRBV4-1,TRBJ2-5,few,.,CASSQVFPETQYF,TGCGCCAGCAGCCAAGTTTTTCCTGAGACCCAGTACTTC
TRBV27,TRBJ2-3,.,.,CASSPRDQSDTQYF,TGTGCCAGCAGTCCGCGGGACCAATCAGATACGCAGTATTTT
TRBV20-1,TRBJ1-6,.,TRBD1,CSARDRRDRKHSPPHF,TGCAGTGCTAGAGATCGCCGGGACAGGAAGCATTCACCCCCCCACTTT
TRBV5-1,TRBJ2-3,many,TRBD2,CASSLGLAGGRGTDTQYF,TGTGCCAGCAGCTTAGGCCTAGCGGGAGGCCGAGGCACAGATACGCAGTATTTT
TRBV5-1,TRBJ1-2,.,.,CASSDSTGFGYTF,TGCGCCAGCAGCGACTCGACAGGTTTTGGCTACACCTTC
TRBV4-1,TRBJ2-1,.,.,CASSQKLLISYNEQFF,TGCGCCAGCAGCCAAAAGCTATTAATTTCCTACAATGAGCAGTTCTTC
TRBV27,TRBJ1-6,few,.,CASSSLGVGNSPLHF,TGTGCCAGCAGTTCTTTGGGAGTAGGAAATTCACCCCTCCACTTT
TRBV28,TRBJ2-4,few,.,CASSFSWEGAAKNIQYF,TGTGCCAGCAGTTTTTCGTGGGAAGGGGCGGCCAAAAACATTCAGTACTTC
TRBV12-3/TRBV12-4,TRBJ2-1,.,.,CASSLGGSRGGQFF,TGTGCCAGCAGTTTAGGAGGTAGCCGGGGCGGGCAGTTCTTC
TRBV12-3/TRBV12-4,TRBJ1-5,few,TRBD1,CASRLTGPGNQPQHF,TGTGCCAGCAGATTGACAGGGCCAGGCAATCAGCCCCAGCATTTT
TRBV6-1,TRBJ2-1,.,TRBD1,CASGDRGALNEQFF,TGTGCCAGCGGGGACAGGGGAGCACTCAATGAGCAGTTCTTC
TRBV12-3/TRBV12-4,TRBJ2-5,few,.,CASGTSNQETQYF,TGTGCCAGCGGGACCTCGAACCAAGAGACCCAGTACTTC
TRBV27,TRBJ2-4,few,TRBD1,CASSSVQGSAKNIQYF,TGTGCCAGCAGTTCCGTACAGGGGTCTGCCAAAAACATTCAGTACTTC
TRBV3-1,TRBJ1-2,.,.,CASSQIKGTLGGYTF,TGTGCCAGCAGCCAAATTAAGGGGACACTCGGTGGCTACACCTTC